At least ten counts were recorded for the clone carrying this TCR beta chain. What it recognizes is unknown. The data are from a study of CD8 T cells in ankylosing spondylitis. CDR3 length equals 14 residues. CDR1 is LNHNV and CDR2 is YYDKDF in the germline V gene (reference sequence). Trimming removed 2 bases at V and 6 bases at J, with 14 bases between. Study conclusions and caveats: In the blood and synovial fluid of reactive arthritis, some motif variants had been previously reported. Disease-linked clones bore a CD8+ phenotype, appearing relatively rarely in peripheral blood. According to the report, clones linked to the disease were significantly enriched in matched synovial fluid samples taken from ankylosing spondylitis patients.

Making use of molecular barcodes, quantitative 5'-RACE generated TCR beta libraries. TCRdb processed the 5' RACE reads anew with MiXCR; each CDR3 protein has one entry. The data show around 230,000 distinct CDR3 sequences, roughly 8% seen once. The sample comprised blood, either unsorted or a sorted T cell fraction (not recorded which). This receptor was taken from a female donor with ankylosing spondylitis or in good health (not recorded which). The chain couples TRBV15 to TRBJ2-7; perhaps D is TRBD1 or TRBD2 (6 bases each). CDR3 loop: CATSRTNRGLEQYF. The CDR3 DNA reads as TGTGCCACCAGCAGAACAAACCGGGGGCTCGAGCAGTACTTC.